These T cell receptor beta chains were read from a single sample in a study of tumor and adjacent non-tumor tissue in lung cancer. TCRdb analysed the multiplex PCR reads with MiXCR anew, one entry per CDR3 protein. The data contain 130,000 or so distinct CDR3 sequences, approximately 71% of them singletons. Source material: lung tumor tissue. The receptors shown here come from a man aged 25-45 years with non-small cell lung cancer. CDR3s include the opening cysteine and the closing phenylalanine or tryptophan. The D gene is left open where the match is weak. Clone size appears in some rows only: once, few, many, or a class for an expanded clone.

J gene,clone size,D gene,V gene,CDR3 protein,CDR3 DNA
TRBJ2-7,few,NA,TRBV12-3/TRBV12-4,CASSPCAGRYEQYF,TGTGCCAGCAGCCCCTGCGCAGGCCGTTACGAGCAGTACTTC
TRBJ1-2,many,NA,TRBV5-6,CASSFDLGFYGYTF,TGTGCCAGCAGCTTCGATTTGGGGTTCTATGGCTACACCTTC
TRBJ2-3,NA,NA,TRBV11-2,CASSLQYTDTQYF,TGTGCCAGTAGCTTACAATACACAGATACGCAGTATTTT
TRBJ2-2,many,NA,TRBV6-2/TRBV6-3,CASTRGTMNTGELFF,TGTGCCAGCACAAGAGGGACGATGAACACCGGGGAGCTGTTTTTT
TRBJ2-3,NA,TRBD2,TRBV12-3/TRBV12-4,CASRDISGSVDTQYF,TGTGCCAGCAGGGATATTAGCGGGAGTGTAGATACGCAGTATTTT
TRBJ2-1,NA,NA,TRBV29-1,CCVVRPRWNEQLF,TGCTGCGTTGTTCGGCCCAGGTGGAATGAGCAGCTCTTC
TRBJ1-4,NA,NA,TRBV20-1,CSAPDGYGVFQKLFF,TGCAGTGCGCCTGACGGTTACGGGGTCTTTCAAAAACTGTTTTTT
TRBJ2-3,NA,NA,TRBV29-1,CGGGLSDTQYF,TGCGGCGGAGGGCTATCAGATACGCAGTATTTT
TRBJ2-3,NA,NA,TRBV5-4,CASSPGVGPHTRYF,TGTGCCAGCAGCCCGGGGGTGGGGCCACATACGCGGTATTTT
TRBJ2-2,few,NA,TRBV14,CASSDNLELFF,TGTGCCAGCAGTGACAACTTAGAGCTGTTTTTT
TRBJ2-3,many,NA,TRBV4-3,CASSQGTNTDTQYF,TGCGCCAGCAGCCAAGGGACTAACACAGATACGCAGTATTTT
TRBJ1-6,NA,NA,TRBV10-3,CTITPDISYNSPLHF,TGTACCATCACTCCGGACATTTCCTATAATTCACCCCTCCACTTT
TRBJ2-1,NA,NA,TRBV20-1,CGAISPERRNEQFF,TGCGGTGCCATCTCTCCGGAGAGGCGGAATGAGCAGTTCTTC
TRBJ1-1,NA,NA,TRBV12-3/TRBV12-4,CASSFAVTEAVF,TGTGCCAGCAGTTTTGCTGTGACTGAAGCTGTCTTC
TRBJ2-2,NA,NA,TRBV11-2,CTSSPGNGGELFF,TGTACCAGCAGCCCGGGGAACGGCGGGGAGCTGTTTTTT
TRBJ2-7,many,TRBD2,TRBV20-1,CSARDRLAGEYEQYF,TGCAGTGCTAGAGATAGGCTAGCGGGAGAGTACGAGCAGTACTTC